This T cell receptor beta chain originates from a study of technical replicates of blood from a few donors. Germline V gene lookup returns CDR1 MNHNY and CDR2 SVGAGI (reference sequence). V gave up 4 bases and J gave up 13 bases, with 17 bases separating them. This CDR3 spans 14 amino acids. Clones were read by immunoSEQ multiplex PCR, and TCRdb kept only the in-frame ones, dropping some. This sample carries some 62,000 clones, over 75% of them seen once, and the ten largest clones take roughly 4.8%. Sequencing was carried out using PBMCs. The TCR originated in a human donor in good health. Some clones in this sample may be carry-over from other donors' samples. The rearrangement uses TRBV6-6 and TRBJ1-6; D gene unclear. The CDR3 coding sequence is TGTGCCAGCAGTTTCCCCGGGGAGCCTTTCCCCCTCCACTTT. It translates to CASSFPGEPFPLHF.